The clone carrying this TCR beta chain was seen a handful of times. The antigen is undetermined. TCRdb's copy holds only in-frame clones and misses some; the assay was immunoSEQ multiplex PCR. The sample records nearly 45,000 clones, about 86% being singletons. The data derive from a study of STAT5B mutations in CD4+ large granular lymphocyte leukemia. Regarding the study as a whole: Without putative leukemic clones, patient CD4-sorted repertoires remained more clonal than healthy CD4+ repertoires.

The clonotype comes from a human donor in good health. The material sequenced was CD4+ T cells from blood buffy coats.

CDR3 nucleotide sequence: TGTGCCAGCAGTGAAAGGGCAGGGGGCTCTGGAAACACCATATATTTT. It yields the protein CASSERAGGSGNTIYF. V and J are TRBV2 and TRBJ1-3; TRBD1 aligns across 7 bases. CDR1 and CDR2 from the germline V gene are SNHLY and FYNNEI. V trimming: 2 bases; J trimming: 0 bases; junction bases outside the gene matches: 4. The CDR3 contains 16 residues.